These 8 T cell receptor beta chains were sequenced from one sample in a study of cytomegalovirus exposure and HLA in healthy donors listed by TCRdb under 2017. The protocol used for the library was the immunoSEQ multiplex PCR assay. A mixture of 60 forward primers for TCR Vbeta segments and 13 reverse primers for TCR Jbeta segments was used in the multiplex PCR. TCRdb took over this immuneACCESS table, retaining in-frame rearrangements with V and J assigned. Such tables are incomplete; in checked studies, under half of the missing clones stem from an unresolved V gene, and the remainder is unexplained. A total of 180,000 or so clones appear in this sample, roughly 79% of them only once. The ten largest clones add up to roughly 6% of the sample. What was sequenced was PBMCs. The source of these receptors is a man aged 35 to 55 in good health and CMV-seropositive.

The table lists this clone with a few counts. V and J are TRBV6-5 and TRBJ1-2; 7 positions agree with TRBD1. V shed 5 bases, J shed 5 bases, and the junction held 8 bases outside the gene matches. CDR1 is MNHEY and CDR2 is SVGAGI in the germline V gene. The CDR3 consists of 14 residues. This chain's CDR3 is CASSRTGPLYGYTF. The CDR3, as DNA: TGTGCCAGCAGTCGGACAGGCCCTCTATATGGCTACACCTTC.

The rearrangement uses TRBV6-1 and TRBJ2-5; a possible D gene is TRBD1 (6 bases). Trimming took off 3 bases at V and 1 base at J, with 12 bases between the two ends. The CDR3 sequence is 15 residues long. The germline gives CDR1 MNHNS, CDR2 SASEGT. The CDR3 DNA follows: TGTGCCAGCAGTGACAGGGGAAGGGGCCAAGAGACCCAGTACTTC. Translation: CASSDRGRGQETQYF.

The J gene is TRBJ1-2, the V gene TRBV5-1, with 9 nucleotides matching TRBD1. J lost 6 bases, V lost 2 bases, and 5 bases had no gene match. CDR3 length: 14 amino acids. The germline CDR1 and CDR2 sequences are SGHRS and YFSETQ. The CDR3 here is CASSFGQGRDGYTF. The DNA for the CDR3 is TGCGCCAGCAGCTTCGGACAGGGGCGGGATGGCTACACCTTC.

The CDR3 spells CASSLYPRAYEQYF. The DNA for the CDR3 is TGTGCCAGCAGCTTATACCCCAGGGCCTACGAGCAGTACTTC. The V gene is TRBV7-9, the J gene TRBJ2-7; TRBD1 might be the D (5 bases). V was cut by 2 bases and J by 2 bases, with 10 bases left in between. CDR3 length: 14 amino acids. Germline V CDR1 and CDR2: SEHNR, FQNEAQ (reference sequence).

As for this clone: Other DNA sequences in this specimen translate into the identical CDR3. V gene TRBV29-1 combines with J gene TRBJ2-5; 12 bases are shared with TRBD2. Unmatched junction bases numbered 3, after V lost 6 bases and J lost 4 bases. Germline CDR1 SQVTM, CDR2 ANQGSEA. CDR3 size: 13 residues. In nucleotides, the CDR3 is TGCAGCGTCGTGACTAGCGGGGGAGAGACCCAGTACTTC. Its translation is CSVVTSGGETQYF.

The chain recombines TRBV11-3 with TRBJ2-2; weak D call: TRBD2 (6 bases). Between the trimmed V and J ends, which lost 4 bases and 5 bases, there was a span of 17 bases. Germline V gene sequence: CDR1 SGHNT, CDR2 YENEEA. The CDR3 consists of 16 residues. In DNA form, the CDR3 reads TGTGCCAGCAGCTCCTACGATTCTAGCGAAACCGGGGAGCTGTTTTTT. Amino acids: CASSSYDSSETGELFF.

This clone was counted only a few times. In DNA form, the CDR3 reads TGCAGCTCCGGGGGGGGCCAAGAGACCCAGTACTTC. Translating it yields CSSGGGQETQYF. The chain joins TRBV29-1 to TRBJ2-5; TRBD2 matches 8 bases. The V and J ends lost 8 bases and 1 base, in that order; junction bases with no gene match: 3. Germline V gives CDR1 SQVTM, CDR2 ANQGSEA. CDR3 length: 12 residues.

The chain combines TRBV9 with TRBJ2-1; 11 nucleotides line up with TRBD2. Looked up from germline, CDR1 is SGDLS and CDR2 is YYNGEE. The CDR3 length is 16 residues. Unmatched junction bases numbered 4, after V lost 1 base and J lost 4 bases. This chain's CDR3 is CASSVNSGREYNEQFF. The CDR3 DNA follows: TGTGCCAGCAGCGTAAATAGCGGGAGGGAGTACAATGAGCAGTTCTTC.